The rows below give T cell receptor beta chains drawn from one sample of a study of T cells in Graves' hyperthyroidism and ophthalmopathy. A single record per CDR3 protein comes from TCRdb applying MiXCR to the multiplex PCR reads. The profile shows a few hundred thousand distinct CDR3 sequences, around 20% of them singletons. The material sequenced was blood. The receptors stem from a man aged 18 to 35 with Graves' hyperthyroidism. CDR3s include the opening cysteine and the closing phenylalanine or tryptophan. Fields, in order: D gene, J gene, V gene, clone size, CDR3 protein. D genes are given only for firm matches. Rows give clone size only sometimes, using once, few, many, or a class for an expanded clone.

d_gene: TRBD1; j_gene: TRBJ1-1; v_gene: TRBV19; abundance: many; CDR3aa: CASTLSGTGVVEAFF
d_gene: -; j_gene: TRBJ2-3; v_gene: TRBV5-6; abundance: few; CDR3aa: CASSPTGQDTQYF
d_gene: TRBD1; j_gene: TRBJ2-7; v_gene: TRBV12-3/TRBV12-4; abundance: many; CDR3aa: CASSHRGVEQYF
d_gene: -; j_gene: TRBJ1-5; v_gene: TRBV6-5; abundance: many; CDR3aa: CASSSLAGYSNQPQHF
d_gene: -; j_gene: TRBJ2-2; v_gene: TRBV7-9; abundance: few; CDR3aa: CAGGPKGAGELFF
d_gene: -; j_gene: TRBJ1-2; v_gene: TRBV13; abundance: many; CDR3aa: CASSLTPRQSAYGYTF
d_gene: TRBD1; j_gene: TRBJ2-2; v_gene: TRBV12-3/TRBV12-4; abundance: -; CDR3aa: CASSWGQLNTGELFF
d_gene: -; j_gene: TRBJ1-1; v_gene: TRBV6-1; abundance: many; CDR3aa: CASYYTNTEAFF
d_gene: TRBD1; j_gene: TRBJ1-2; v_gene: TRBV3-1; abundance: -; CDR3aa: CASSPSPGQGNVYGYTF
d_gene: -; j_gene: TRBJ2-5; v_gene: TRBV28; abundance: many; CDR3aa: CASSLTQETQYF
d_gene: TRBD1; j_gene: TRBJ1-1; v_gene: TRBV20-1; abundance: many; CDR3aa: CSGRQGLNTEAFF
d_gene: -; j_gene: TRBJ1-1; v_gene: TRBV30; abundance: many; CDR3aa: CAWSPDSLNTEAFF
d_gene: -; j_gene: TRBJ1-1; v_gene: TRBV27; abundance: many; CDR3aa: CASSPRVRAEAFF
d_gene: -; j_gene: TRBJ1-2; v_gene: TRBV20-1; abundance: many; CDR3aa: CSARVPGDYGYTF
d_gene: TRBD1; j_gene: TRBJ2-7; v_gene: TRBV15; abundance: few; CDR3aa: CATSRDIGTGDYEQYF
d_gene: -; j_gene: TRBJ1-2; v_gene: TRBV12-3/TRBV12-4; abundance: -; CDR3aa: CASSSAGVGGYTF
d_gene: TRBD1; j_gene: TRBJ1-1; v_gene: TRBV12-3/TRBV12-4; abundance: -; CDR3aa: CASSLASRGLTEAFF
d_gene: -; j_gene: TRBJ2-7; v_gene: TRBV29-1; abundance: many; CDR3aa: CSVVGGESEQYF
d_gene: -; j_gene: TRBJ1-2; v_gene: TRBV5-1; abundance: many; CDR3aa: CASSTDRVNYGYTF
d_gene: -; j_gene: TRBJ1-1; v_gene: TRBV6-2/TRBV6-3; abundance: many; CDR3aa: CASSYYTEAFF
d_gene: -; j_gene: TRBJ1-2; v_gene: TRBV12-3/TRBV12-4; abundance: few; CDR3aa: CASSLTRPWDGYTF
d_gene: TRBD2; j_gene: TRBJ2-3; v_gene: TRBV12-5; abundance: few; CDR3aa: CASGASGDDTQYF